The entry below describes one T cell receptor beta chain. Antigen: not known. This CDR3 has 15 amino acids. Germline V gives CDR1 SGHTA, CDR2 FQGNSA. Trimming pared 3 bases from V and 2 bases from J, leaving 13 bases between. The record originates from a study of shared clonotypes between healthy human individuals. Study-wide results and limits: Four donors shared about 4.5% of their naive CD4 clonotypes. Larger estimated richness was generally seen in naive subsets than in memory subsets.

Method: immunoSEQ multiplex PCR; TCRdb's copy keeps in-frame clones and lacks some. The profile shows about 980,000 clones, 76% of them singletons. Splitting of CD4+ cells produced CD45RA+ naive and CD45RA-negative memory subsets. The source is a man between 18 and 35 years old in good health. V gene TRBV7-2 combines with J gene TRBJ1-1; tentative D call: TRBD1 (5 bases). The sample taken for sequencing was memory CD4+ T cells sorted from blood. Subset of the sample: CD45RA-negative fraction. The chain's CDR3 is CASSFVQGGNTEAFF. CDR3 bases: TGTGCCAGCAGCTTTGTCCAGGGAGGTAACACTGAAGCTTTCTTT.